The 30 T cell receptor beta chains in this list originate from one sample, sequenced in a study of low-dose radiotherapy and immunotherapy resistance in tumors. First-strand cDNA relied on TRAV- and TRBV-specific primers spanning alpha and beta chains. The PCR that amplified TCRs ran for around 21 cycles, relying on a constant-region primer and a V-primer adapter. TCRdb ran MiXCR on the reads and lists one entry per CDR3 protein. The table lists more than 70,000 distinct CDR3 sequences, less than 35% of them singletons. Documented time point: before trial treatment. The sequences come from PBMCs, collected before treatment. The receptors originated from a female donor with ovarian cancer.

This clonotype was detected ten times or more. The rearrangement links TRBV11-1 to TRBJ1-1, with 9 bases lining up with TRBD1. The germline CDR1 and CDR2 sequences are SGHAT and FQDESV (reference sequence). The CDR3 has 14 amino acids. The V segment lost 4 bases and the J segment 5 bases; nucleotides outside the gene matches: 5. In DNA, the CDR3 is TGTGCCAGCAGCTCCGGGACAGGGAGGACTGAAGCTTTCTTT. It specifies CASSSGTGRTEAFF. Filled out from reference TRBV11-1 and TRBJ1-1, the complete variable domain reads EAEVAQSPRYKITEKSQAVAFWCDPISGHATLYWYRQILGQGPELLVQFQDESVVDDSQLPKDRFSAERLKGVDSTLKIQPAELGDSAMYLCASSSGTGRTEAFFGQGTRLTVV.

The CDR3 bases are TGTGCCAGCAGCTTAAGGCAGCGCGTCTACAATGAGCAGTTCTTC. Residues: CASSLRQRVYNEQFF. V gene TRBV11-3 combines with J gene TRBJ2-1; no clear D. Germline V gene sequence: CDR1 SGHNT, CDR2 YENEEA. CDR3 length equals 15 residues. V lost 2 bases and J 3 bases, leaving 11 bases between the germline ends.

By sample share, this clonotype is medium-sized. CDR3: CASSPPAGGRNEKLFF. DNA for the CDR3: TGTGCCAGCAGCCCTCCTGCGGGAGGGCGTAATGAAAAACTGTTTTTT. J is TRBJ1-4 and V is TRBV28; D gene uncertain. Trimming removed 6 bases at V and 4 bases at J, with 18 bases between. This CDR3 has 16 amino acids. Germline values: CDR1 MDHEN, CDR2 SYDVKM. The full variable domain, with the rest looked up from reference TRBV28 and TRBJ1-4, is DVKVTQSSRYLVKRTGEKVFLECVQDMDHENMFWYRQDPGLGLRLIYFSYDVKMKEKGDIPEGYSVSREKKERFSLILESASTNQTSMYLCASSPPAGGRNEKLFFGSGTQLSVL.

Concerning this clonotype: A far larger clone is off by one base, so a read error is likely. The chain links TRBV6-2 or TRBV6-3 to TRBJ1-6, with D perhaps TRBD1 (5 bases). Germline loops: CDR1 MNHEY, CDR2 SVGEGT. This CDR3 region has 13 residues. Trimming removed 10 bases from V and 13 bases from J, with 20 bases in between. This CDR3 reads CAIREPSMGPLHF. The DNA for the CDR3 is TGTGCCATCAGGGAACCGAGTATGGGGCCCCTCCACTTT.

This clonotype was seen ten or more times. V gene TRBV7-9 combines with J gene TRBJ1-1; TRBD1 might be the D (5 bases). V lost 4 bases and J lost 5, with 17 bases in between. The length of the CDR3 is 15 residues. CDR1 is SEHNR and CDR2 is FQNEAQ in the germline V gene (reference sequence). The CDR3: CASSSYGAVGTEAFF. Here the CDR3 DNA reads TGTGCCAGCAGCTCTTACGGGGCTGTTGGTACTGAAGCTTTCTTT.

The CDR3 is CASSPTSGEQYF. In DNA, the CDR3 is TGTGCCAGCAGCCCTACTAGCGGCGAGCAGTACTTC. The rearrangement joins TRBV7-9 to TRBJ2-7, with 8 nucleotides matching TRBD2. J was trimmed by 6 bases and V by 5 bases; bases with no gene match: 3. The V gene's germline CDR1 is SEHNR and CDR2 FQNEAQ (reference sequence). The CDR3 contains 12 residues.

Regarding this clonotype: A much larger clone differs by one base, so this may be a read error. V gene TRBV30 combines with J gene TRBJ1-6, with D possibly being TRBD1 (6 bases). Trimming took 5 bases from V and 9 from J, leaving 23 bases between them. The CDR3 length is 16 residues. The germline V gene has CDR1 GTSNPN and CDR2 SVGIG (reference sequence). The DNA for the CDR3 is TGTGCCTGGTGTGATCGTCGGGGGCCATTGGGTTCACCCCTCCACTTT. This codes for CAWCDRRGPLGSPLHF.

This clonotype has just a few counts. The chain couples TRBV5-4 to TRBJ2-7; TRBD1 agrees at 7 bases. The CDR3 runs 15 residues. Per germline, CDR1 SGHNT and CDR2 YYREEE (reference sequence). V shed 3 bases, J shed 3 bases, and the junction held 9 bases outside the gene matches. CDR3 sequence (DNA): TGTGCCAGCAGCTCCGCCGGACAGGACCGCTACGAGCAGTACTTC. Translation gives CASSSAGQDRYEQYF.

Ten or more counts support this clonotype. The chain has TRBV2 and TRBJ2-1; 11 bases agree with TRBD2. This CDR3 has 15 amino acids. V lost 5 bases to trimming and J lost 9 bases; unmatched junction nucleotides: 9. Germline V lookup: CDR1 SNHLY, CDR2 FYNNEI. CDR3 DNA sequence: TGTGCCAGCAGTCCTTTAGCGGGGGGGCCCGGTGAGCAGTTCTTC. As protein: CASSPLAGGPGEQFF.

The chain has TRBV20-1 and TRBJ2-5; 8 positions agree with TRBD2. The CDR3 is made up of 15 amino acids. From germline, CDR1 is DFQATT and CDR2 SNEGSKA (reference sequence). V was clipped by 2 bases and J by 1 base; unmatched bases: 6. The CDR3 DNA reads TGCAGTGCTAGAAGGGGTAGCGGGGCCCAAGAGACCCAGTACTTC. Amino acids: CSARRGSGAQETQYF.

The chain links TRBV10-3 to TRBJ1-2, with a possible D match to TRBD1 (6 bases). Germline V CDR1 and CDR2: ENHRY, SYGVKD. CDR3 length: 17 residues. Deletions cut 2 bases from V and 4 bases from J, with 20 bases between. In DNA, the CDR3 is TGTGCCATCAGTGAGGGCGAGACCGGACAGAACCTCTATGGCTACACCTTC. Translation gives CAISEGETGQNLYGYTF.

Ten or more counts support this clonotype. The rearrangement joins TRBV6-8 to TRBJ2-7; D uncertain. With 0 bases removed from V and 3 bases from J, the gap between germline ends came to 6 bases. Per the germline V gene, CDR1 is MNHGY and CDR2 is SAAAGT. The CDR3 covers 13 residues. The CDR3 nucleotides are TGTGCCAGCAGTTACTCGAAAGGCTACGAGCAGTACTTC. The encoded protein is CASSYSKGYEQYF.

Worth noting for this clonotype: A junction boundary mismatches the germline segment, possibly from a read error. The chain combines TRBV11-2 with TRBJ2-3; D perhaps matches TRBD2 (6 bases). Germline V gene data show CDR1 as SGHAT and CDR2 as FQNNGV. This CDR3 is built from 15 residues. CDR3 bases: TGTGCCAACAGCTTAGTTGCGGGAAGCACAGATACGCAATATTTT. Protein sequence: CANSLVAGSTDTQYF.

This clonotype was observed many times. The chain couples TRBV7-9 to TRBJ1-3; unclear D gene. Trimming left V 6 bases short and J 0 bases short, with 6 bases between. The CDR3 consists of 13 residues. Germline V gives CDR1 SEHNR, CDR2 FQNEAQ (reference sequence). CDR3 loop: CASRPSSGNTIYF. In nucleotides, the CDR3 is TGTGCCAGCAGACCTTCCTCTGGAAACACCATATATTTT.

The J gene is TRBJ1-2, the V gene TRBV3-1; maybe TRBD1 (6 bases). Germline lookup yields CDR1 LGHDT and CDR2 YNNKEL (reference sequence). The CDR3 totals 14 residues. The V and J ends lost 0 bases and 4 bases respectively, with 9 bases between them. CDR3 sequence (DNA): TGTGCCAGCAGCCAAGACATACAGGGCTATGGCTACACCTTC. Protein: CASSQDIQGYGYTF. The variable domain in full, with the rest retrieved from reference TRBV3-1 and TRBJ1-2, is DTAVSQTPKYLVTQMGNDKSIKCEQNLGHDTMYWYKQDSKKFLKIMFSYNNKELIINETVPNRFSPKSPDKAHLNLHINSLELGDSAVYFCASSQDIQGYGYTFGSGTRLTVV.

V and J are TRBV5-1 and TRBJ1-6; D is undetermined. Trimming shortened V by 4 bases and J by 7 bases, and 15 bases separated the two germline ends. Germline CDR1 is SGHRS and CDR2 is YFSETQ. The CDR3 runs to 15 residues. In nucleotides, the CDR3 is TGCGCCAGCAGCGTCGCGTGGGGAGGGAATTCACCCCTCCACTTT. Translated, it gives CASSVAWGGNSPLHF.

This clonotype was observed at least ten times. The chain joins TRBV4-2 to TRBJ2-1, with 9 nucleotides matching TRBD2. The junction had 2 bases not matched to a gene; V was cut back by 1 base and J by 4 bases. Germline CDR1 reads LGHNA; CDR2 reads YNFKEQ. There are 15 residues in the CDR3. The CDR3 DNA reads TGTGCCAGCAGCCAAGGGGCGGGGGGGTACAATGAGCAGTTCTTC. Its translation: CASSQGAGGYNEQFF.

In its sample, this clonotype was seen a few times. A read error is likely here: a far larger clone is one base away. The chain recombines TRBV6-5 with TRBJ1-2; 9 bases are shared with TRBD1. The CDR3 is made up of 14 amino acids. Germline V CDR1 and CDR2: MNHEY, SVGAGI. The CDR3 here is CAISPQGAFDGYTF. The CDR3 DNA reads as TGTGCCATCAGTCCACAGGGGGCGTTTGATGGCTACACCTTC.

This clonotype was seen many times. V usage is TRBV7-2 and J usage is TRBJ2-7, with TRBD2 as a possible D gene (6 bases). Between the trimmed V and J ends, which lost 5 bases and 2 bases, there was a span of 16 bases. The CDR3 length is 15 residues. Germline V gene sequence: CDR1 SGHTA, CDR2 FQGNSA. In nucleotides, the CDR3 is TGTGCCAGCAGCACTAGCTTGGGACGGGCCTACGAGCAGTACTTC. Amino acids: CASSTSLGRAYEQYF. Combining the CDR3 with reference TRBV7-2 and TRBJ2-7 gives the whole variable domain GAGVSQSPSNKVTEKGKDVELRCDPISGHTALYWYRQSLGQGLEFLIYFQGNSAPDKSGLPSDRFSAERTGGSVSTLTIQRTQQEDSAVYLCASSTSLGRAYEQYFGPGTRLTVT.

This clonotype was counted at least ten times. The V gene is TRBV28, the J gene TRBJ1-1, with TRBD1 matching over 8 bases. CDR1 MDHEN and CDR2 SYDVKM come from the germline V gene. This CDR3 spans 16 amino acids. V was clipped by 4 bases and J by 1 base; unmatched bases: 8. CDR3 bases: TGTGCCAGCAGTTACCGACAGGGGAGTGCGAACACTGAAGCTTTCTTT. Its protein product is CASSYRQGSANTEAFF.

This clonotype has a count of ten or more. The CDR3 is CASSNLRGLDHGYTF. In DNA form, the CDR3 reads TGTGCCAGCAGTAACCTCAGGGGGCTAGATCATGGCTACACCTTC. The V and J genes are TRBV6-6 and TRBJ1-2, with TRBD1 identical over 8 bases. This CDR3 has 15 residues. J lost 6 bases, V lost 5 bases, and 11 bases had no gene match. CDR1 is MNHNY, CDR2 SVGAGI, per germline (reference sequence).

There are many counts of this clonotype. The chain has TRBV3-1 and TRBJ2-7; D is uncertain. V was cut by 5 bases and J by 3 bases, with 11 bases left in between. Germline V gene data show CDR1 as LGHDT and CDR2 as YNNKEL (reference sequence). The CDR3 is 13 amino acids. CDR3 sequence: CASSSLTDYEQYF. The DNA of the CDR3 is TGTGCCAGCAGCTCACTCACAGACTACGAGCAGTACTTC.

This clonotype was counted many times. The rearrangement uses TRBV25-1 and TRBJ1-1; maybe TRBD1 (5 bases). The CDR3 has 16 residues. Per the germline V gene, CDR1 is MGHDK and CDR2 is SYGVNS. V was pared by 2 bases and J by 6 bases, with 19 bases between. The chain's CDR3 is CASSEGRAGRGAEAFF. The CDR3 DNA sequence: TGTGCCAGCAGTGAAGGTCGGGCAGGGAGAGGGGCTGAAGCTTTCTTT.

Comments on this clonotype: This likely came from a read error, as a far larger clone is one base away. The chain is built from TRBV7-4 and TRBJ1-2, with D uncertain. This CDR3 region has 14 residues. Germline V gene lookup returns CDR1 SGHVT and CDR2 SQSDAQ. The CDR3 here is CTSSLDRGYYGYTF. The CDR3 nucleotides read TGTACCAGCAGTTTAGATCGGGGTTACTATGGCTACACCTTC.

This clonotype was picked up many times. The rearrangement links TRBV5-1 to TRBJ1-4; TRBD1 matches at 11 bases. The CDR3 has 18 amino acids. Germline CDR1 is SGHRS and CDR2 is YFSETQ. V was clipped by 4 bases and J by 0 bases; unmatched bases: 8. The CDR3 bases are TGCGCCAGCAGCCCCGGGACAGGGGGGCGTTCAACTAATGAAAAACTGTTTTTT. Its translation is CASSPGTGGRSTNEKLFF.

On this clonotype itself: A read error is likely here: a far larger clone is one base away. The chain recombines TRBV7-2 with TRBJ2-7, with D perhaps matching TRBD2 (6 bases). V lost 6 bases and J 7 bases, leaving 22 bases between the germline ends. The germline V gene encodes CDR1 SGHTA and CDR2 FQGNSA. The CDR3 consists of 15 residues. Here the CDR3 DNA reads TGTGCCAGCAGTCCTCGGGGGAACACCTACAATGAGCAGTACTTC. Amino acids: CASSPRGNTYNEQYF.

This clonotype appeared many times. V is TRBV6-6 and J is TRBJ2-5, with 10 positions matching TRBD2. Germline values: CDR1 MNHNY, CDR2 SVGAGI (reference sequence). The CDR3 is made up of 18 amino acids. J was trimmed by 5 bases and V by 0 bases; bases with no gene match: 12. CDR3 in amino acids: CASSYSHPSGGARETQYF. DNA of the CDR3: TGTGCCAGCAGTTACTCGCACCCCAGCGGGGGGGCTCGTGAGACCCAGTACTTC.

This clonotype has a handful of counts. The V call is TRBV11-2, the J call TRBJ2-5, with 11 bases lining up with TRBD2. V was pared by 0 bases and J by 3 bases, with 3 bases of the junction left unmatched. CDR3 length equals 16 residues. CDR1 SGHAT and CDR2 FQNNGV come from the germline V gene. The CDR3 coding sequence is TGTGCCAGCAGCTTAGACGGGGGACTAGCGGAAGAGACCCAGTACTTC. The encoded protein is CASSLDGGLAEETQYF.

The chain carries TRBV10-2 and TRBJ2-1, with D perhaps matching TRBD1 or TRBD2 (5 bases each). The V end lost 0 bases, the J end lost 8 bases, and 29 bases lay between the germline ends. Per the germline V gene, CDR1 is WSHSY and CDR2 is SAAADI. The length of the CDR3 is 20 residues. CDR3 DNA sequence: TGCGCCAGCAGTGAGTCGGGGGTGGGGATCGGACGGAACGAGGGCGATGAGCAGTTCTTC. Translated: CASSESGVGIGRNEGDEQFF.

The V call is TRBV5-1, the J call TRBJ2-5; no definite D call. The V gene's germline CDR1 is SGHRS and CDR2 YFSETQ. CDR3 length: 13 residues. The V gene lost 2 bases and the J gene lost 7 bases, with 12 bases spanning the gap. The CDR3 sequence is CASSFEYHGTQYF. CDR3 DNA sequence: TGCGCCAGCAGCTTCGAGTACCACGGGACCCAGTACTTC. Full variable domain (rest looked up from reference TRBV5-1 and TRBJ2-5): KAGVTQTPRYLIKTRGQQVTLSCSPISGHRSVSWYQQTPGQGLQFLFEYFSETQRNKGNFPGRFSGRQFSNSRSEMNVSTLELGDSALYLCASSFEYHGTQYFGPGTRLLVL.